This TCR beta chain was identified in a study of blood T cell repertoires in COVID-19 (dated by TCRdb to about 2020). A note on the overall study: The collaborator samples originated in the United States, Italy and Spain and spanned the acute and convalescent phases of COVID-19. The samples were drawn from the first 160 participants of the ongoing ImmuneRACE study and from some 1,300 subjects provided by 6 global collaborators. Nearly every sample came with metadata listing a de-identified subject ID, COVID-19 status, age in years and sex. The prospective study material was composed of cDNA or gDNA derived from T cells, B-cell-depleted T cells, or PBMCs. Subjects who had been exposed to COVID-19, were actively infected with it, or had recovered from it provided the deeply sampled blood TCRbeta repertoires that made up the dataset. Where available, HLA class I and class II types were taken from metadata supplied by the sample provider and were not determined by assay-based typing. A freely available public database, intended as a resource for researchers studying the immune response to SARS-CoV-2, is where the repertoires were released.

On this clone: Its antigen specificity is not known. Per-nucleotide qualities are absent, and no much larger clonotype sits a single base away.

From V the trimming removes 0 bases and from J it removes 2 bases, while the gene matches leave 2 bases of the junction unaccounted for. Reading the germline V gene gives CDR1 SGHRS and CDR2 YFSETQ. The CDR3 holds 14 amino acids from the cysteine to the phenylalanine. Left in the record is the CDR3 DNA by itself, 42 bases read in frame from the first base. Collaborating institutions collected whole blood in K2EDTA tubes following their own protocols. For TCRbeta analysis, collaborator samples were shipped as frozen whole blood, as isolated PBMCs, or as DNA extracted from either sample type. General findings and caveats noted by the study authors: Clinical and demographic metadata were provided uncurated, with the amount varying by source and participant.

TCRbeta CDR3 regions were amplified from genomic DNA by means of the immunoSEQ Assay, a bias-controlled multiplex PCR. The authors' pipeline ran thus. The number of nucleated cells in each sample was estimated from the amplification of reference gene primers within the assay. To quantify the absolute abundance of each unique TCRbeta CDR3 rearrangement, sequence reads were collapsed and filtered. For each sample, productive Simpson clonality was calculated as the square root of Simpson's diversity index across productive rearrangements. TCRdb retrieved this table from immuneACCESS and kept in-frame rearrangements only. Not all clones are present; in checked studies, unresolved V genes account for under half, and no reason is known for the remainder. V and J calls and clone size come straight from that table; D and trimming were deduced from the DNA. The sample contains tens of thousands of clones, over 80% of them found a single time. 15% to 19% of the sample lies in the top ten.

The source is a man between 60 and 75 years old with active COVID-19. Sequencing was performed on peripheral blood. Recombination linked TRBV5-1 to TRBJ2-7; 7 bases in the junction line up with TRBD1. The DNA sequence is as follows: TGCGCCAGCAGCTTGGTGACAGGGACCTACGAGCAGTACTTC. This yields the protein CASSLVTGTYEQYF. The full variable domain, completed from the reference TRBV5-1 and TRBJ2-7 proteins outside the CDR3, reads KAGVTQTPRYLIKTRGQQVTLSCSPISGHRSVSWYQQTPGQGLQFLFEYFSETQRNKGNFPGRFSGRQFSNSRSEMNVSTLELGDSALYLCASSLVTGTYEQYFGPGTRLTVT.